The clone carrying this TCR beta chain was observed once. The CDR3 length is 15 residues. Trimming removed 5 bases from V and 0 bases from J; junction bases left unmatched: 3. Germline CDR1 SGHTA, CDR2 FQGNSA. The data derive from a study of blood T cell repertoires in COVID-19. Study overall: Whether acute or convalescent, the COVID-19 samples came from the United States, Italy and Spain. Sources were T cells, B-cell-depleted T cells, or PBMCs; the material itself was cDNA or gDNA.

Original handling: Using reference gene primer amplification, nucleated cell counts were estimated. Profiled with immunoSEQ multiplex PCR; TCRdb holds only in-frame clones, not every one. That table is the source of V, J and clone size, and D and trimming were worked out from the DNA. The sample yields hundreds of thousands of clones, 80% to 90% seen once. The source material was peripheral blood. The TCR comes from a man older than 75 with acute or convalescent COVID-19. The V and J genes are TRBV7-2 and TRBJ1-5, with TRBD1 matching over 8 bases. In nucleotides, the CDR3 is TGTGCCAGCAGCCCTGGACAGGGTAGCAATCAGCCCCAGCATTTT. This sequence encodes CASSPGQGSNQPQHF. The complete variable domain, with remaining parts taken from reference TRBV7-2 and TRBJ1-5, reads GAGVSQSPSNKVTEKGKDVELRCDPISGHTALYWYRQSLGQGLEFLIYFQGNSAPDKSGLPSDRFSAERTGGSVSTLTIQRTQQEDSAVYLCASSPGQGSNQPQHFGDGTRLSIL.